This T cell receptor (beta chain) originates from a study of shared clonotypes between healthy human individuals. Across the study: The people who gave samples were two women and a few men aged 18 to 49. The plates for each donor numbered three CD4 naive, three CD4 memory, two CD8 naive and one CD8 memory.

As for this clone: What it binds is unknown.

General study points: For naive CD4 cells, approximately 4.8% of clonotypes were shared across a handful of donors.

Donors included only healthy HIV-negative adults lacking recent acute infections or vaccinations. Clones were read by immunoSEQ multiplex PCR, and TCRdb kept only the in-frame ones, dropping some. The table records some 1,100,000 clones, approximately 80% of them present only once. The CDR3 contains 18 residues. The germline CDR1 and CDR2 sequences are LGHNA and YSLEER. V lost 1 base to trimming and J lost 4 bases, with 17 bases between them. J is TRBJ2-6 and V is TRBV4-3, with a weak D call TRBD2 (5 bases). Sequenced material: memory CD4+ T cells from PBMCs. Subset given: CD45RA-negative fraction. The receptor was isolated from a young man in good health. Some clones in this sample may be carry-over from other donors' samples. CDR3 DNA: TGCGCCAGCAGCCAAGTCGGTCGGGGAAGTTTCGGGGCCAACGTCCTGACTTTC. It codes for CASSQVGRGSFGANVLTF.